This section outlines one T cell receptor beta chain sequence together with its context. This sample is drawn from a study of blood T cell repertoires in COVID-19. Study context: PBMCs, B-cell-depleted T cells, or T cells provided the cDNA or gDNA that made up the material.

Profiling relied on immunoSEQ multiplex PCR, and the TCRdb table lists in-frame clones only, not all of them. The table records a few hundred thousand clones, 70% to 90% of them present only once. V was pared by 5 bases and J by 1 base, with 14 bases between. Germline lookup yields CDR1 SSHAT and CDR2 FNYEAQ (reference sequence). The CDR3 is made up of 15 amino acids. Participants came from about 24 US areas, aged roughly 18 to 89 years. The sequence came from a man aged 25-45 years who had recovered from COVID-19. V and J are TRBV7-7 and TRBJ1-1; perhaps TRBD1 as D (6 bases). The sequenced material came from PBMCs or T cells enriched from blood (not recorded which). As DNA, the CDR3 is TGTGCCAGCAGCCCTCTGGGGGCGGGGAACACTGAAGCTTTCTTT. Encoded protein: CASSPLGAGNTEAFF.